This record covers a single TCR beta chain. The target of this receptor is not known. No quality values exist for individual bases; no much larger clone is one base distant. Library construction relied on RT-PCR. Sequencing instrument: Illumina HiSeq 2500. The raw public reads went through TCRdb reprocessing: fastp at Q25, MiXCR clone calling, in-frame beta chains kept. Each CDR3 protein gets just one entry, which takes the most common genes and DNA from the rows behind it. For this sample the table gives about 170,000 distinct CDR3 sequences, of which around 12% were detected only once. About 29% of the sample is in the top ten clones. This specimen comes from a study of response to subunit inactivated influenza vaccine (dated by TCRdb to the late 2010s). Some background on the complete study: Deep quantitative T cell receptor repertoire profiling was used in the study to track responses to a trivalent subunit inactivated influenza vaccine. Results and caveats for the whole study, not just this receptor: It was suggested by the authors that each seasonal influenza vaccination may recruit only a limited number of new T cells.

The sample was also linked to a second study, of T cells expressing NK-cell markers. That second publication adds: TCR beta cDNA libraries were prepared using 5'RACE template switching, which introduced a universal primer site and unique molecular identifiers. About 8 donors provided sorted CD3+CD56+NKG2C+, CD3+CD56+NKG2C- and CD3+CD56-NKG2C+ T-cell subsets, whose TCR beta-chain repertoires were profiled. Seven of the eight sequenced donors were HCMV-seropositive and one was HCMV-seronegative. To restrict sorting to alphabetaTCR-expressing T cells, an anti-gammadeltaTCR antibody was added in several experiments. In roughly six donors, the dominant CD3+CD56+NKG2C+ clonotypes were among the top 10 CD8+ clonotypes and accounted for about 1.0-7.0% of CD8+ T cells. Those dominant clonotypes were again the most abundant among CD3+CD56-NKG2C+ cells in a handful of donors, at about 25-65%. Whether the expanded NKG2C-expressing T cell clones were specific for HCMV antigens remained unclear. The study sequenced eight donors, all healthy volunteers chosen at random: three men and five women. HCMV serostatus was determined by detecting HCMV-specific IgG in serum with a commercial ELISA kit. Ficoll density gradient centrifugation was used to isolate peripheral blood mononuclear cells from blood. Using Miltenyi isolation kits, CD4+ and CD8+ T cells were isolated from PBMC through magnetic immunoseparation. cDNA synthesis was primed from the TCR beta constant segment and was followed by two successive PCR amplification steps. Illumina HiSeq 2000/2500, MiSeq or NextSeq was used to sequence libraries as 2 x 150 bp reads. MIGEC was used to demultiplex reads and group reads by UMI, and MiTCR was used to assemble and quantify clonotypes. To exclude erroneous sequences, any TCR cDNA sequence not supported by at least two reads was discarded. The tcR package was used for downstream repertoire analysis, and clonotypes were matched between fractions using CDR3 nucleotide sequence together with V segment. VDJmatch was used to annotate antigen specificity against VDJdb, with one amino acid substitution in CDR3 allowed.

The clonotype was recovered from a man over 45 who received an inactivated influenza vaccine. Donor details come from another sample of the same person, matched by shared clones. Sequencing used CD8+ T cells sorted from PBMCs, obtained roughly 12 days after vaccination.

The CDR3 region has the sequence CAISGGREETQYF. In nucleotides, the sequence is TGTGCCATCAGTGGGGGACGGGAAGAGACCCAGTACTTC. The sequence links TRBV10-3 to TRBJ2-5; the D gene is perhaps TRBD1 or TRBD2, as each covers 5 bases. CDR1 and CDR2 (ENHRY, SYGVKD) derive from the germline V gene. From cysteine to phenylalanine, the CDR3 is 13 amino acids long. Here the CDR3 DNA is all that survives: 39 bases in frame from base 1. The germline ends are 9 bases apart after V is trimmed by 4 bases and J by 3 bases.